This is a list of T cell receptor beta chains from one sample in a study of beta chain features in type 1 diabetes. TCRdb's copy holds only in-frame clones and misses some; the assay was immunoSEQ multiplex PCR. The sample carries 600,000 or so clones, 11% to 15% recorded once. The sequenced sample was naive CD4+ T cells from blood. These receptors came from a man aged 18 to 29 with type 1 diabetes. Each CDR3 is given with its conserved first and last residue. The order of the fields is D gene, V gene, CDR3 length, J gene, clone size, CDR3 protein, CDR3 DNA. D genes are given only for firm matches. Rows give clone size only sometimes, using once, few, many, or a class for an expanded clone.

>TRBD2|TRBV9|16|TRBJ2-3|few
CASSALAGGWTDTQYF
TGTGCCAGCAGCGCACTAGCGGGAGGTTGGACAGATACGCAGTATTTT
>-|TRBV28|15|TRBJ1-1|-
CASSERTAQNTEAFF
TGTGCCAGCAGCGAGAGGACAGCACAGAACACTGAAGCTTTCTTT
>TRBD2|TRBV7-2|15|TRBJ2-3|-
CASSLSSGVTDTQYF
TGTGCCAGCAGCTTATCTAGCGGGGTCACAGATACGCAGTATTTT
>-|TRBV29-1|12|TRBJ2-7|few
CTARGSTYEQYF
TGCACCGCCCGGGGGTCCACCTACGAGCAGTACTTC
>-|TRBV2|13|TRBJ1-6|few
CASSESVAGPLHF
TGTGCCAGCAGTGAAAGCGTGGCGGGGCCCCTCCACTTT
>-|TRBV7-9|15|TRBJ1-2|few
CASSPKDSSNYGYTF
TGTGCCAGCAGCCCTAAGGACAGCAGTAACTATGGCTACACCTTC
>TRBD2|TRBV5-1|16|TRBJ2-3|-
CASSLPGTSLADTQYF
TGCGCCAGCAGCTTGCCAGGGACTAGCCTGGCGGATACGCAGTATTTT
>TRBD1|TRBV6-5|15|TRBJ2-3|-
CASRDRGASTDTQYF
TGTGCCAGCAGAGACAGGGGGGCTAGCACAGATACGCAGTATTTT
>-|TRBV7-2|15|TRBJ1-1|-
CASSRGQGRDTEAFF
TGTGCCAGCAGCCGGGGGCAGGGGCGGGACACTGAAGCTTTCTTT
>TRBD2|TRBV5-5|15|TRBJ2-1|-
CASSLSGSGYNEQFF
TGTGCCAGCAGCTTGTCGGGTAGCGGGTACAATGAGCAGTTCTTC
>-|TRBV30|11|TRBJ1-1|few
CAWGQNTEAFF
TGTGCTTGGGGGCAGAACACTGAAGCTTTCTTT
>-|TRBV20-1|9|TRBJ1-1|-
CSRDTEAFF
TGCAGCAGAGACACTGAAGCTTTCTTT
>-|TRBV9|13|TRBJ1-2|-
CASSVDLNYGYTF
TGTGCCAGCAGCGTAGACCTAAACTATGGCTACACCTTC
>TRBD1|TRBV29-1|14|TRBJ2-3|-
CSVPGQGVLDTQYF
TGCAGCGTGCCGGGACAGGGGGTTCTCGATACGCAGTATTTT
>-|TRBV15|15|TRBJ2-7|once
CATSSPWESSYEQYF
TGTGCCACCAGCAGCCCTTGGGAGTCCTCCTACGAGCAGTACTTC
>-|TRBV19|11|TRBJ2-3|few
CASSRTDTQYF
TGTGCCAGTAGCCGCACAGATACGCAGTATTTT
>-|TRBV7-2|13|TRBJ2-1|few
CASSLAGVNEQFF
TGTGCCAGCAGCTTAGCAGGTGTCAATGAGCAGTTCTTC
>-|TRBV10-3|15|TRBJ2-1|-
CAISSAEGSYNEQFF
TGTGCCATCAGTTCGGCGGAGGGCTCCTACAATGAGCAGTTCTTC
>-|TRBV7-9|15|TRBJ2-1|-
CASSLTRDSYNEQFF
TGTGCCAGCAGCTTAACCAGGGACTCCTACAATGAGCAGTTCTTC
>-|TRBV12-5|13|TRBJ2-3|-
CASASRVSGTQYF
TGTGCTAGTGCCTCCCGGGTCTCGGGTACGCAGTATTTT
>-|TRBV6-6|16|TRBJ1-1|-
CASSYLAGIMNTEAFF
TGTGCCAGCAGTTACTTGGCAGGGATAATGAACACTGAAGCTTTCTTT
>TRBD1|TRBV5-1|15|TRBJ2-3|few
CASSVQGAVTDTQYF
TGCGCCAGCAGCGTACAGGGGGCCGTGACAGATACGCAGTATTTT
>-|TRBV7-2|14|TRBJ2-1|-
CASTLVWGDNEQFF
TGTGCCAGCACCCTCGTCTGGGGGGACAATGAGCAGTTCTTC
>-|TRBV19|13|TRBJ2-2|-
CASRTGNTGELFF
TGTGCCAGTAGGACAGGGAACACCGGGGAGCTGTTTTTT
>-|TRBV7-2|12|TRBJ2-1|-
CASSRRSDEQFF
TGTGCCAGCAGCCGTAGGAGCGATGAGCAGTTCTTC
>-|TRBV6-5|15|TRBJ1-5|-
CASSPQSLPGQPQHF
TGTGCCAGCAGCCCTCAGTCGTTGCCGGGTCAGCCCCAGCATTTT
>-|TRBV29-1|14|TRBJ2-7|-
CSVEGSGLLYEQYF
TGCAGCGTTGAAGGTAGCGGTTTACTCTACGAGCAGTACTTC
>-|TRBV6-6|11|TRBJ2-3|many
CASSLRDTQYF
TGTGCCAGCAGTCTTAGAGATACGCAGTATTTT
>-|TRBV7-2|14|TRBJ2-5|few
CASSLAMGVETQYF
TGTGCCAGCAGCTTAGCGATGGGGGTAGAGACCCAGTACTTC
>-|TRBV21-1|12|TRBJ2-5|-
CASPKGWETQYF
TGTGCCAGCCCCAAGGGGTGGGAGACCCAGTACTTC
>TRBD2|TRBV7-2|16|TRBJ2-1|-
CASSSSGRNPTNEQFF
TGTGCCAGCAGCTCTAGCGGGAGGAACCCCACGAATGAGCAGTTCTTC
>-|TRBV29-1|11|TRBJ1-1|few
CSVDWGRQAFF
TGCAGCGTTGATTGGGGACGACAAGCTTTCTTT
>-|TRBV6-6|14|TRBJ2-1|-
CASSISSGDNEQFF
TGTGCCAGCAGTATATCCTCCGGAGACAATGAGCAGTTCTTC
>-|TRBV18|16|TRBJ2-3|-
CASSPFTGTRRDTQYF
TGTGCCAGCTCACCATTCACAGGAACCCGGCGGGATACGCAGTATTTT
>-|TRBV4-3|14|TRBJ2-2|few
CASSQGPNTGELFF
TGCGCCAGCAGCCAAGGGCCGAACACCGGGGAGCTGTTTTTT
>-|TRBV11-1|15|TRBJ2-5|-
CASSSEGLIVETQYF
TGTGCCAGCAGCTCGGAGGGTTTGATCGTAGAGACCCAGTACTTC
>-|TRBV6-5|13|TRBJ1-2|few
CASSPRDFLGYTF
TGTGCCAGCAGTCCCCGGGACTTTCTCGGCTACACCTTC
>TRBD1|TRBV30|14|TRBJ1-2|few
CAWTVGTGPYGYTF
TGTGCCTGGACGGTAGGGACAGGGCCCTATGGCTACACCTTC
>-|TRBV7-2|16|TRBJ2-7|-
CASSLRAGLLAYEQYF
TGTGCCAGCAGCTTAAGGGCTGGACTTTTAGCCTACGAGCAGTACTTC
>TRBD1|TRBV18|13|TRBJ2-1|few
CASSPDRDNEQFF
TGTGCCAGCTCGCCGGACAGGGACAATGAGCAGTTCTTC
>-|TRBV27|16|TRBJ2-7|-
CASSYGLGHDSYEQYF
TGTGCCAGCAGTTATGGGTTGGGACACGATTCCTACGAGCAGTACTTC
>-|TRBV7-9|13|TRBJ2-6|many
CASSFSGANVLTF
TGTGCCAGCAGCTTCTCCGGGGCCAACGTCCTGACTTTC